The next 4 T cell receptor beta chains were all read from a single sample in a study of blood T cell repertoires in COVID-19. TCRdb's table, derived via immunoSEQ multiplex PCR, lists solely in-frame clones and lacks some. The sample includes 300,000 to 350,000 clones, around 90% of them seen just once. Specimen: peripheral blood. The receptors come from a woman under 40 with COVID-19, enrolled during active disease.

The chain couples TRBV9 to TRBJ1-1; 8 bases are a match to TRBD1. CDR1 and CDR2 from the germline V gene are SGDLS and YYNGEE. The CDR3 extends over 14 amino acids. V shed 5 bases and J 2 bases; nucleotides not matched to a gene: 5. Written as DNA, the CDR3 is TGTGCCAGCAGAATAGGACAGGGTAACACTGAAGCTTTCTTT. It specifies CASRIGQGNTEAFF.

This chain uses TRBV19 with TRBJ2-7, with 8 bases that match TRBD2. The germline CDR1 and CDR2 sequences are LNHDA and SQIVND (reference sequence). CDR3 length: 16 residues. Trimming took 4 bases from V and 4 from J; bases not matched to a gene: 12. The CDR3 nucleotides are TGTGCCAGTAGTAGCACCGGAGGGGCGGGAGGTTACGAGCAGTACTTC. Its translation: CASSSTGGAGGYEQYF.

The chain joins TRBV28 to TRBJ2-3; 11 positions match TRBD2. Germline V gives CDR1 MDHEN, CDR2 SYDVKM. V trimming: 6 bases; J trimming: 3 bases; junction bases outside the gene matches: 2. The CDR3 runs to 14 residues. The CDR3: CASSTSGSTDTQYF. CDR3 DNA: TGTGCCAGCAGCACTAGCGGGAGTACAGATACGCAGTATTTT.

The rearrangement uses TRBV15 and TRBJ2-1, with D possibly being TRBD2 (5 bases). This CDR3 has 15 residues. Trimming cost V 4 bases and J 6 bases, with 16 bases left between them. Germline V gene sequence: CDR1 LNHNV, CDR2 YYDKDF (reference sequence). The CDR3 region has the DNA TGTGCCACCAGCATCAGTTACGGGAACTTCAATGAGCAGTTCTTC. As protein: CATSISYGNFNEQFF.